A single sample gave rise to the 27 T cell receptor beta chains below, sequenced in a study of vaccination and CD4 T cells after COVID-19. These TCRs are of unknown antigen specificity. Treatment of the sample: approximately 9-day PBMC culture with coronavirus spike peptide pools or control peptides (ViraFEST assay). The Oncomine TCR Beta short-read assay was applied to DNA of cultured CD4+ T cells. Each CDR3 protein is one row after TCRdb ran MiXCR on the PCR reads. Of approximately 19,000 distinct CDR3 sequences listed, roughly 78% are singletons. The input for sequencing was CD4+ T cells from blood, cultured in vitro, taken after SARS-CoV-2 vaccination. Receptors were obtained from a human donor who received a COVID-19 vaccine.

The chain carries TRBV6-5 and TRBJ1-1, with a weak D call TRBD1 (6 bases). Germline-derived CDR1 and CDR2 are MNHEY and SVGAGI. The length of the CDR3 is 13 residues. Trimming removed 4 bases from V and 2 bases from J, with 8 bases in between. CDR3 residues: CASSFRGNTEAFF. CDR3 DNA sequence: TGTGCCAGCAGTTTCAGGGGTAACACTGAAGCTTTCTTT.

This clonotype was observed a few times. CDR3 coding DNA: TGTGCCTGGAGCGGAAGGACAGGGGGGAATTCACCCCTCCACTTT. Its translation: CAWSGRTGGNSPLHF. This chain connects TRBV30 to TRBJ1-6, with 10 bases identical to TRBD1. The ends lost 3 bases at V and 7 bases at J; junction bases unmatched: 6. The CDR3 has 15 residues. Germline V gene sequence: CDR1 GTSNPN, CDR2 SVGIG (reference sequence). Filled out from reference TRBV30 and TRBJ1-6, the complete variable domain reads SQTIHQWPATLVQPVGSPLSLECTVEGTSNPNLYWYRQAAGRGLQLLFYSVGIGQISSEVPQNLSASRPQDRQFILSSKKLLLSDSGFYLCAWSGRTGGNSPLHFGNGTRLTVT.

The rearrangement uses TRBV19 and TRBJ2-3, with 11 bases identical to TRBD1. CDR1 and CDR2 (germline): LNHDA, SQIVND (reference sequence). The V gene end was trimmed by 3 bases and the J gene end by 8 bases; junction bases not matched to a gene: 4. The CDR3 covers 14 residues. CDR3 sequence: CASSIGQGAGTQYF. CDR3 sequence (DNA): TGTGCCAGTAGTATCGGACAGGGGGCAGGTACGCAGTATTTT.

V and J are TRBV2 and TRBJ2-5; 11 nucleotides align to TRBD2. The germline CDR1 and CDR2 sequences are SNHLY and FYNNEI. The CDR3 totals 17 residues. V dropped 0 bases and J dropped 4; count of bases not matched to a gene: 7. CDR3 sequence reads: CASSEAQPSGGLETQYF. Written as DNA, the CDR3 is TGTGCCAGCAGTGAAGCACAGCCTAGCGGGGGGCTAGAGACCCAGTACTTC.

The chain recombines TRBV5-1 with TRBJ2-5, with TRBD2 matching 11 bases. V lost 1 base to trimming and J lost 0 bases; unmatched junction nucleotides: 2. The CDR3 runs to 16 residues. The germline CDR1 and CDR2 sequences are SGHRS and YFSETQ. The CDR3 protein is CASSLLAGGYQETQYF. The CDR3, as DNA: TGCGCCAGCAGCTTGTTAGCGGGGGGGTACCAAGAGACCCAGTACTTC.

This chain links TRBV15 with TRBJ2-5; D might be TRBD1 or TRBD2, each matching 5 bases. Germline V gene sequence: CDR1 LNHNV, CDR2 YYDKDF (reference sequence). V was clipped by 0 bases and J by 3 bases, with 11 bases between them. CDR3 length equals 15 residues. CDR3 residues: CATSRDPGSEETQYF. The CDR3 DNA follows: TGTGCCACCAGCAGAGACCCAGGGAGTGAAGAGACCCAGTACTTC. The whole variable domain, remainder taken from reference TRBV15 and TRBJ2-5, is DAMVIQNPRYQVTQFGKPVTLSCSQTLNHNVMYWYQQKSSQAPKLLFHYYDKDFNNEADTPDNFQSRRPNTSFCFLDIRSPGLGDTAMYLCATSRDPGSEETQYFGPGTRLLVL.

The chain links TRBV20-1 to TRBJ2-3, with D possibly matching TRBD2 (6 bases). CDR3 length: 15 amino acids. Deletions cut 5 bases from V and 1 base from J, with 16 bases between. Germline lookup yields CDR1 DFQATT and CDR2 SNEGSKA (reference sequence). The CDR3 sequence is CSAENSGARTDTQYF. CDR3 DNA sequence: TGCAGTGCTGAAAATAGCGGAGCCCGCACAGATACGCAGTATTTT.

The gene calls are TRBV5-6 and TRBJ1-2; 7 bases are a match to TRBD1. Losses at the gene ends were 4 bases for V and 5 bases for J; bases not matched to a gene: 5. The CDR3 loop spans 13 amino acids. Looked up from germline, CDR1 is SGHDT and CDR2 is YYEEEE. The CDR3 reads CASSKDRRYGYTF. The CDR3 DNA reads as TGTGCCAGCAGCAAGGACAGGCGGTATGGCTACACCTTC.

The J gene is TRBJ1-2, the V gene TRBV24-1; possible D gene TRBD1, 5 bases. Deletions cut 4 bases from V and 4 bases from J, with 15 bases between. The CDR3 loop spans 15 amino acids. Germline CDR1 and CDR2: KGHDR and SFDVKD. In DNA form, the CDR3 reads TGTGCCACCAGTGAGGGACCCTCGGGGGTCTATGGCTACACCTTC. As protein: CATSEGPSGVYGYTF.

The V call is TRBV6-1, the J call TRBJ2-2, with TRBD1 matching over 10 bases. With V trimmed by 4 bases and J by 6 bases, 5 bases remained unmatched. This CDR3 is built from 15 residues. Germline V CDR1 and CDR2: MNHNS, SASEGT. The CDR3 DNA sequence: TGTGCCAGCAGTGTTTGGACAGGGGGGGCCGGGGAGCTGTTTTTT. Translation gives CASSVWTGGAGELFF.

The chain employs TRBV24-1 and TRBJ2-1; 10 bases fit TRBD2. The CDR3 has 19 amino acids. The V gene's germline CDR1 is KGHDR and CDR2 SFDVKD. Unmatched junction bases numbered 16, after V lost 5 bases and J lost 4 bases. The CDR3 is CATSVRASGGPTPYNEQFF. In nucleotides, the CDR3 is TGTGCCACCAGTGTCCGGGCTAGCGGGGGCCCTACGCCATACAATGAGCAGTTCTTC.

The chain is built from TRBV20-1 and TRBJ1-1; 10 bases fit TRBD1. CDR1 DFQATT and CDR2 SNEGSKA come from the germline V gene (reference sequence). The CDR3 consists of 16 residues. The junction had 8 bases not matched to a gene; V was cut back by 0 bases and J by 4 bases. The CDR3 sequence is CSARDLGTGVVTEAFF. The CDR3 region has the DNA TGCAGTGCTAGAGATCTTGGGACAGGGGTCGTCACTGAAGCTTTCTTT.

The chain joins TRBV30 to TRBJ1-6; D gene unclear. V was trimmed by 3 bases and J by 6 bases, leaving 15 bases between them. CDR1 is GTSNPN, CDR2 SVGIG, per germline (reference sequence). The CDR3 has 15 amino acids. The CDR3 DNA is TGTGCCTGGAGGGAGAGAGGCTGGGCTAATTCACCCCTCCACTTT. Protein product: CAWRERGWANSPLHF.

The rearrangement links TRBV2 to TRBJ1-1; 7 bases match TRBD1. V was pared by 5 bases and J by 4 bases, with 7 bases of the junction left unmatched. Germline V gene lookup returns CDR1 SNHLY and CDR2 FYNNEI. The CDR3 totals 14 residues. This CDR3 is CASSIRQGGTEAFF. The DNA for the CDR3 is TGTGCCAGCAGTATCAGACAGGGAGGCACTGAAGCTTTCTTT. The complete variable domain, with remaining parts taken from reference TRBV2 and TRBJ1-1, reads EPEVTQTPSHQVTQMGQEVILRCVPISNHLYFYWYRQILGQKVEFLVSFYNNEISEKSEIFDDQFSVERPDGSNFTLKIRSTKLEDSAMYFCASSIRQGGTEAFFGQGTRLTVV.

This chain joins TRBV30 and TRBJ1-1; D unclear. V gave up 2 bases and J gave up 8 bases, with 9 bases separating them. The CDR3 length is 11 residues. Per germline, CDR1 GTSNPN and CDR2 SVGIG (reference sequence). CDR3 in DNA: TGTGCCTGGAGTATTCTCAGGGAAGCTTTCTTT. This gives the protein CAWSILREAFF.

The chain recombines TRBV5-4 with TRBJ1-1; 11 bases are a match to TRBD1. The CDR3 covers 15 residues. Germline V CDR1 and CDR2: SGHNT, YYREEE (reference sequence). The trim removed 3 bases at V and 11 bases at J, leaving 12 bases unmatched. CDR3 protein: CASSWPGTGGSGAFF. For the CDR3, the DNA is TGTGCCAGCAGCTGGCCCGGGACAGGGGGAAGTGGGGCTTTCTTT.

The V gene is TRBV20-1, the J gene TRBJ1-1, with 7 bases matching TRBD1. The junction had 14 bases not matched to a gene; V was cut back by 0 bases and J by 4 bases. The germline V gene has CDR1 DFQATT and CDR2 SNEGSKA (reference sequence). The CDR3 loop spans 17 amino acids. The CDR3 DNA sequence: TGCAGTGCTAGAGAGAGAGCCGGGACAGTAGATTTCACTGAAGCTTTCTTT. This gives the protein CSARERAGTVDFTEAFF.

This clonotype was seen only once. The chain recombines TRBV27 with TRBJ2-3, with TRBD2 matching 13 bases. The V gene end was trimmed by 8 bases and the J gene end by 2 bases; junction bases not matched to a gene: 16. The germline V gene encodes CDR1 MNHEY and CDR2 SMNVEV (reference sequence). The CDR3 length is 19 residues. CDR3 DNA sequence: TGTGCCAGCCCTACACTAGCGGGGGGGCCTTCAAACACCACAGATACGCAGTATTTT. Amino acids: CASPTLAGGPSNTTDTQYF.

The rearrangement joins TRBV2 to TRBJ2-7, with 7 bases matching TRBD1. The CDR3 is 11 amino acids. V lost 6 bases to trimming and J lost 6 bases; unmatched junction nucleotides: 2. Germline CDR1 and CDR2: SNHLY and FYNNEI. The CDR3 is CASRDRPEQYF. Here the CDR3 DNA reads TGTGCCAGCAGGGACAGGCCCGAGCAGTACTTC.

The chain is built from TRBV30 and TRBJ1-5; possible D gene TRBD1, 6 bases. Germline CDR1 GTSNPN, CDR2 SVGIG (reference sequence). Trimming took off 2 bases at V and 0 bases at J, with 14 bases between the two ends. CDR3 length: 16 amino acids. This CDR3 is CAWSFGTIYSNQPQHF. DNA of the CDR3: TGTGCCTGGAGTTTTGGGACAATTTATAGCAATCAGCCCCAGCATTTT.

The CDR3 spells CASSPQTSLGIYGYTF. CDR3 bases: TGTGCCAGCTCACCACAAACAAGTTTAGGGATCTATGGCTACACCTTC. The chain links TRBV18 to TRBJ1-2; D is unclear. The CDR3 runs 16 residues. Germline lookup yields CDR1 KGHSH and CDR2 LQKENI. V was cut by 1 base and J by 4 bases, with 16 bases left in between. The variable domain in full, with the rest retrieved from reference TRBV18 and TRBJ1-2, is NAGVMQNPRHLVRRRGQEARLRCSPMKGHSHVYWYRQLPEEGLKFMVYLQKENIIDESGMPKERFSAEFPKEGPSILRIQQVVRGDSAAYFCASSPQTSLGIYGYTFGSGTRLTVV.

This rearrangement joins TRBV6-1 to TRBJ1-6; 8 bases align to TRBD1. Germline V lookup: CDR1 MNHNS, CDR2 SASEGT. The CDR3 is 18 amino acids. V shed 2 bases and J 7 bases; nucleotides not matched to a gene: 13. Here the CDR3 reads CASSESGPGRGRNSPLHF. The CDR3 DNA is TGTGCCAGCAGTGAAAGTGGCCCCGGCAGGGGGCGGAATTCACCCCTCCACTTT.

The chain links TRBV6-1 to TRBJ1-5; D possibly corresponds to TRBD1 (5 bases). Germline CDR1 and CDR2: MNHNS and SASEGT. The germline V and J ends were trimmed by 3 bases and 1 base, with 10 bases remaining between them. This CDR3 comprises 15 residues. The CDR3 reads CASSDIGGSNQPQHF. DNA for the CDR3: TGTGCCAGCAGTGACATTGGGGGGAGCAATCAGCCCCAGCATTTT.

The V call is TRBV20-1, the J call TRBJ2-3; 9 bases fit TRBD2. Germline CDR1 reads DFQATT; CDR2 reads SNEGSKA (reference sequence). V lost 3 bases, J lost 2 bases, and 12 bases stayed unmatched. This CDR3 has 17 residues. The CDR3 is CSASTGTSTLPTDTQYF. For the CDR3, the DNA is TGCAGTGCTAGTACCGGGACTAGCACCCTCCCCACAGATACGCAGTATTTT.

This clonotype was found once. CDR3: CASNNQGGVVGYTF. The CDR3 nucleotides read TGCGCCAGCAATAATCAGGGCGGGGTTGTTGGCTACACCTTC. The chain recombines TRBV10-2 with TRBJ1-2; D might be TRBD1 (5 bases). The V end was cut by 7 bases, the J end by 7 bases, with 19 bases between. The CDR3 is made up of 14 amino acids. The germline gives CDR1 WSHSY, CDR2 SAAADI.

The rearrangement links TRBV21-1 to TRBJ1-6; the tabulated D call, TRBD1, remains unverified against the DNA. TRBV21-1 is noted as a pseudogene. The CDR3 has 18 residues. The DNA for the CDR3 is TGTGCCAGCACCCCGTCCCGGGACAGGGACCTTACTTATTCACCCCTCCACTTT. This gives the protein CASTPSRDRDLTYSPLHF.

The chain carries TRBV19 and TRBJ1-2, with 11 positions matching TRBD1. Trimming took 7 bases from V and 7 from J; bases not matched to a gene: 5. The CDR3 is made up of 13 amino acids. Germline CDR1 is LNHDA and CDR2 is SQIVND (reference sequence). This CDR3 is CASKWTGGIGYTF. The CDR3 coding sequence is TGTGCCAGTAAGTGGACAGGGGGCATTGGCTACACCTTC. The entire variable domain, with the rest obtained from reference TRBV19 and TRBJ1-2, is as follows: DGGITQSPKYLFRKEGQNVTLSCEQNLNHDAMYWYRQDPGQGLRLIYYSQIVNDFQKGDIAEGYSVSREKKESFPLTVTSAQKNPTAFYLCASKWTGGIGYTFGSGTRLTVV.